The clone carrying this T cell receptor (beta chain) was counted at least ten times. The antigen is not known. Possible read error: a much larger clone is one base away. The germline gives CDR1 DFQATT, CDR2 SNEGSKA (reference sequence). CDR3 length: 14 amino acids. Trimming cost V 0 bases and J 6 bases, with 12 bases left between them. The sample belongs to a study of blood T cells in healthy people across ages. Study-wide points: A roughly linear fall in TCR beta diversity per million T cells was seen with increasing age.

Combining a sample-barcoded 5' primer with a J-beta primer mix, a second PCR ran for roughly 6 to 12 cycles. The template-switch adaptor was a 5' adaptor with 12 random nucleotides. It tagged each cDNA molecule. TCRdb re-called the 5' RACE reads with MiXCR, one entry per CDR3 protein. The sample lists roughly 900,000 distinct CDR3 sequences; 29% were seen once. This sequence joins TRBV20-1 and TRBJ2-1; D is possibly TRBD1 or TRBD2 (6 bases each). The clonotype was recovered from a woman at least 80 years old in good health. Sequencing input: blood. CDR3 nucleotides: TGCAGTGCTAGAGAGGGGGGACACGGCAATGAGCAGTTCTTC. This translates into CSAREGGHGNEQFF.